Each of the 21 T cell receptor beta chains below was sequenced from the same sample in a study of graft-versus-host responses after intestinal transplantation. TCRdb's copy holds only in-frame clones and misses some; the assay was immunoSEQ multiplex PCR. This sample carries about 13,000 clones, approximately 84% of them seen once, and the ten largest clones take roughly 25%. The sample here was PBMCs, taken after intestinal transplantation. The receptors stem from a human patient who received an intestinal transplant, so some T cells may come from the graft donor.

This chain links TRBV12-2 with TRBJ2-6; the D call in the table, TRBD1, was not verified against the DNA. TRBV12-2 is termed a pseudogene. The CDR3 has 18 residues. The CDR3 here is CASRYRLSTQSRANVLTF. The DNA of the CDR3 is TGTGCAAGTCGCTATCGTCTCTCCACACAAAGTCGGGCCAACGTCCTGACTTTC.

In this sample, this clone turned up once. The CDR3 region has the DNA TGTGCCAGTAGTATCAATGGGAACACTGAAGCTTTCTTT. Residues: CASSINGNTEAFF. The V gene is TRBV19, the J gene TRBJ1-1; no clear D. V was cut by 3 bases and J by 1 base, with 6 bases left in between. The CDR3 runs 13 residues. Germline V lookup: CDR1 LNHDA, CDR2 SQIVND (reference sequence).

The J gene is TRBJ2-7, the V gene TRBV5-1; tentatively, D is TRBD1 (6 bases). The CDR3 extends over 13 amino acids. Per the germline V gene, CDR1 is SGHRS and CDR2 is YFSETQ. V lost 4 bases, J lost 5 bases, and 13 bases lay in between. As DNA, the CDR3 is TGCGCCAGCAGCCTCGGACAGCCTAACGAGCAGTACTTC. The encoded protein is CASSLGQPNEQYF.

V is TRBV6-1 and J is TRBJ2-5, with 10 bases fitting TRBD1. V was clipped by 0 bases and J by 0 bases; unmatched bases: 4. Germline CDR1 and CDR2: MNHNS and SASEGT. The CDR3 length is 17 residues. The CDR3 sequence is CASSEAQDRGYQETQYF. The CDR3 bases are TGTGCCAGCAGTGAAGCTCAGGACAGGGGGTACCAAGAGACCCAGTACTTC.

V is TRBV7-9 and J is TRBJ2-7; D is unresolved. The germline V gene has CDR1 SEHNR and CDR2 FQNEAQ (reference sequence). Trimming removed 4 bases at V and 5 bases at J, with 9 bases between. The CDR3 contains 12 residues. The CDR3 protein is CASSSSNNEQYF. CDR3 DNA sequence: TGTGCCAGCAGCTCTAGTAACAACGAGCAGTACTTC.

The chain is built from TRBV27 and TRBJ2-7; D ambiguous. The CDR3 contains 13 residues. Germline V lookup: CDR1 MNHEY, CDR2 SMNVEV (reference sequence). Trimming left V 2 bases short and J 4 bases short, with 9 bases between. The CDR3 nucleotides read TGTGCCAGCAGTTTAACACCCGGGTACGAGCAGTACTTC. This codes for CASSLTPGYEQYF.

This sequence joins TRBV19 and TRBJ1-1, with D uncertain. CDR1 is LNHDA, CDR2 SQIVND, per germline (reference sequence). CDR3 length: 13 amino acids. Trimming took 8 bases from V and 6 from J, leaving 16 bases between them. The CDR3 region is CASRQDAMAEAFF. The CDR3 DNA reads as TGTGCCAGTCGCCAGGACGCGATGGCTGAAGCTTTCTTT.

The chain has TRBV6-1 and TRBJ1-2; the match to TRBD1 covers 7 bases. Germline assignment: CDR1 MNHNS and CDR2 SASEGT. The CDR3 loop spans 14 amino acids. After removal of 6 bases from V and 9 bases from J, the junction contained 13 bases not matched to a gene. The CDR3 DNA sequence: TGTGCCAGCAGAATAACCGGGACAGAGTTAAGCTACACCTTC. Translating gives CASRITGTELSYTF.

Turning to this clone: The DNA is left out, because the CDR3 cannot be placed on it with certainty; the CDR3 is given as TCRdb lists it. The V gene is TRBV5-6, the J gene TRBJ2-3; TRBD1 reflects the table's D call only, with no check against the DNA. The CDR3 is made up of 13 amino acids, end residues included. Germline V gene data show CDR1 as SGHDT and CDR2 as YYEEEE. CDR3 region: CASSSSDRTYKYF.

The CDR3 sequence is CASSLRGSYEQYF. The CDR3 DNA reads TGTGCCAGCAGCCTCCGCGGCTCCTACGAGCAGTACTTC. The rearrangement links TRBV27 to TRBJ2-7; D gene ambiguous. Trimming took off 6 bases at V and 0 bases at J, with 9 bases between the two ends. CDR1 is MNHEY and CDR2 is SMNVEV in the germline V gene (reference sequence). The CDR3 spans 13 residues.

V is TRBV4-2 and J is TRBJ1-2, with D perhaps matching TRBD1 (6 bases). Looked up from germline, CDR1 is LGHNA and CDR2 is YNFKEQ. V was clipped by 8 bases and J by 2 bases, with 18 bases between them. The CDR3 contains 15 residues. The CDR3 DNA reads TGTGCCAGCGGTGGGACATCCGGGAGGAACTATGGCTACACCTTC. Its translation is CASGGTSGRNYGYTF.

The chain joins TRBV6-5 to TRBJ1-1; a possible D gene is TRBD1 (6 bases). Between the trimmed V and J ends, which lost 5 bases and 5 bases, there was a span of 12 bases. Per germline, CDR1 MNHEY and CDR2 SVGAGI. The CDR3 is made up of 13 amino acids. In nucleotides, the CDR3 is TGTGCCAGCAGTCCTACAGGGAAGACTGAAGCTTTCTTT. It is translated as CASSPTGKTEAFF.

The chain employs TRBV6-6 and TRBJ2-7; 9 bases fit TRBD1. The CDR3 sequence is 14 residues long. With V trimmed by 2 bases and J by 4 bases, 3 bases remained unmatched. Germline CDR1 reads MNHNY; CDR2 reads SVGAGI (reference sequence). Here the CDR3 DNA reads TGTGCCAGCAGTTACGCGGGACAGGGTTACGAGCAGTACTTC. As protein: CASSYAGQGYEQYF.

This sequence joins TRBV7-9 and TRBJ2-3; no clear D. V dropped 3 bases and J dropped 6 bases, with 10 bases sitting between them. This CDR3 has 13 residues. Germline values: CDR1 SEHNR, CDR2 FQNEAQ (reference sequence). CDR3 nucleotide sequence: TGTGCCAGCAGCTTTCAAGGGCGGGATACGCAGTATTTT. It is translated as CASSFQGRDTQYF.

The chain carries TRBV6-6 and TRBJ1-2; no clear D gene. With 2 bases removed from V and 8 bases from J, the gap between germline ends came to 3 bases. From germline, CDR1 is MNHNY and CDR2 SVGAGI (reference sequence). The CDR3 has 10 amino acids. The CDR3: CASSYGGYTF. In nucleotides, the CDR3 is TGTGCCAGCAGTTACGGGGGCTACACCTTC.

The chain joins TRBV30 to TRBJ2-3; a weak D match, TRBD2 (5 bases). Trimming shortened V by 2 bases and J by 4 bases, and 13 bases separated the two germline ends. The germline gives CDR1 GTSNPN, CDR2 SVGIG (reference sequence). This CDR3 spans 14 amino acids. The CDR3, as DNA: TGTGCCTGGAGTCGGCGCCTCGGGGCAGATACGCAGTATTTT. Residues: CAWSRRLGADTQYF.

In this sample, this clone turned up once. The chain links TRBV27 to TRBJ1-1; no clear D. Per the germline V gene, CDR1 is MNHEY and CDR2 is SMNVEV (reference sequence). The V end lost 6 bases, the J end lost 2 bases, and 19 bases lay between the germline ends. The CDR3 has 16 amino acids. The CDR3, as DNA: TGTGCCAGCAGCCCTTATGAACGGACGGACAACACTGAAGCTTTCTTT. It codes for CASSPYERTDNTEAFF.

The chain has TRBV4-1 and TRBJ2-3; D assignment may be TRBD1 or TRBD2 (5 bases each). V was clipped by 5 bases and J by 0 bases, with 12 bases between them. Germline V lookup: CDR1 MGHRA, CDR2 YSYEKL. This CDR3 is built from 15 residues. CDR3 bases: TGCGCCAGCAGCTGGGACCGACCTAGCACAGATACGCAGTATTTT. Translation gives CASSWDRPSTDTQYF.

This clone occurred once. The rearrangement links TRBV5-1 to TRBJ2-7, with a tentative D call TRBD2 (6 bases). The germline V and J ends were trimmed by 5 bases and 4 bases, with 19 bases remaining between them. This CDR3 has 15 residues. CDR1 and CDR2 (germline): SGHRS, YFSETQ. CDR3 region: CASRHGGTDTYEQYF. CDR3 DNA sequence: TGCGCCAGCAGGCATGGCGGGACGGACACTTACGAGCAGTACTTC.

This clone is medium-sized within its sample. The chain employs TRBV10-2 and TRBJ2-7, with TRBD2 identical over 8 bases. This CDR3 has 17 amino acids. The germline gives CDR1 WSHSY, CDR2 SAAADI. Losses at the gene ends were 2 bases for V and 9 bases for J; bases not matched to a gene: 18. CDR3: CASSEPLGLAVTLRQYF. Written as DNA, the CDR3 is TGCGCCAGCAGTGAGCCCCTTGGACTAGCCGTCACGTTACGGCAGTACTTC.

The rearrangement joins TRBV7-2 to TRBJ2-1, with TRBD2 identical over 7 bases. CDR1 is SGHTA, CDR2 FQGNSA, per germline. CDR3 size: 14 residues. Trimming removed 5 bases from V and 4 bases from J; junction bases left unmatched: 5. This CDR3 reads CASSPGLEYNEQFF. The CDR3 DNA reads TGTGCCAGCAGCCCCGGACTAGAGTACAATGAGCAGTTCTTC.